What follows is one T cell receptor beta chain and its context. Its antigen is still unknown. In germline, CDR1 is MNHEY, CDR2 SMNVEV (reference sequence). The CDR3 is 15 residues long. The ends lost 3 bases at V and 4 bases at J; junction bases unmatched: 3. Making use of molecular barcodes, quantitative 5'-RACE generated TCR beta libraries. TCRdb called the 5' RACE reads again in MiXCR, with one record for every CDR3 protein. The sample records over 450,000 distinct CDR3 sequences, roughly an eighth being singletons. This entry belongs to a study of CD8 T cells in ankylosing spondylitis. Study conclusions and caveats: Relatively rare in peripheral blood, disease-linked clones were also CD8+. Blood of patients with ankylosing spondylitis appeared to be characterized by a TCR beta motif of several highly homologous variants. There were earlier reports of some motif variants in reactive arthritis synovial fluid and blood.

This rearrangement joins TRBV27 to TRBJ1-4, with TRBD1 matching over 9 bases. This sequence originates from a male donor with ankylosing spondylitis. Sequences were obtained from blood, either unsorted or a sorted T cell fraction (not recorded which). CDR3 sequence: CASSFYRGHNEKLFF. The CDR3 DNA follows: TGTGCCAGCAGTTTCTACAGGGGGCATAATGAAAAACTGTTTTTT.